The source of this T cell receptor beta chain is a study of blood T cell repertoires in COVID-19. In the authors' methods: Nucleated cell counts were estimated from reference gene primer amplification. Only in-frame clones appear in the TCRdb table, and some are missing; sequencing was by immunoSEQ multiplex PCR. V and J calls and clone size are copied from that table; D and trimming were computed from the DNA. There are approximately 110,000 clones in the sample; roughly 85% occur only once, and more than 3% lies in the top ten. J was trimmed by 1 base and V by 5 bases; bases with no gene match: 12. Per the germline V gene, CDR1 is MNHNY and CDR2 is SVGAGI (reference sequence). This CDR3 has 17 amino acids. This clone was counted a few times.

The clonotype originates from a man aged 35 to 55 with acute or convalescent COVID-19. V gene TRBV6-6 combines with J gene TRBJ1-1, with 8 nucleotides matching TRBD1. Input material: peripheral blood. CDR3 region: CASSHATGDWWNTEAFF. The CDR3 region has the DNA TGTGCCAGCAGTCATGCGACAGGGGATTGGTGGAACACTGAAGCTTTCTTT.